This record covers a single T cell receptor (beta chain). The antigen remains unidentified. Germline lookup yields CDR1 SGHRS and CDR2 YFSETQ. The CDR3 runs 15 residues. V dropped 4 bases and J dropped 4 bases, with 17 bases sitting between them. This sample stems from a study of T cell responses to AZD1222 COVID-19 vaccine. Across the whole study: Analyses pooled second doses at about 4 or about 12 weeks.

General study points: CD4 TCRs linked to vaccination spanned spike, dominating at 160-218 and 743-854. A rise in Spike-specific TCR breadth and depth followed two AZD1222 doses. The donor group comprised mostly white British people and more females; the analysis possibly underestimated clonal diversity.

Using immunoSEQ multiplex PCR, the repertoire was profiled, and TCRdb retains in-frame clones only, with some absent. The sample carries roughly 200,000 clones, 88% recorded once. Material: peripheral blood, obtained on day 0 of AZD1222 vaccination. The chain combines TRBV5-1 with TRBJ1-2; weak D call: TRBD1 (6 bases). The source is an adult in good health. Here the CDR3 reads CASSETGYGGYGYTF. DNA for the CDR3: TGCGCCAGCAGCGAAACAGGGTACGGGGGCTATGGCTACACCTTC.